One sample yielded the 15 T cell receptor beta chains listed below, sequenced in a study of cytomegalovirus exposure and HLA in healthy donors. 60 Vbeta and 13 Jbeta primers were used in PCR. Using immunoSEQ multiplex PCR, the repertoire was profiled, and TCRdb retains in-frame clones only, with some absent. The sample lists about 120,000 clones, around four fifths occurring once. The sequenced material came from PBMCs. The receptors were gathered from a man in his sixties in good health and CMV-seropositive.

The chain employs TRBV18 and TRBJ2-2; D may be TRBD1 (7 bases). The V gene's germline CDR1 is KGHSH and CDR2 LQKENI. V lost 5 bases, J lost 5 bases, and 15 bases lay in between. This CDR3 comprises 15 residues. CDR3 nucleotide sequence: TGTGCCAGCTCAGGAGGGGGCCCGGCAACCGGGGAGCTGTTTTTT. It specifies CASSGGGPATGELFF.

In its sample, this clone was seen a few times. The J gene is TRBJ2-7, the V gene TRBV4-1; 7 bases fit TRBD1. The CDR3 totals 12 residues. With V trimmed by 3 bases and J by 12 bases, 8 bases remained unmatched. The germline V gene has CDR1 MGHRA and CDR2 YSYEKL. The CDR3 reads CASSQPQGVRYF. The DNA of the CDR3 is TGCGCCAGCAGCCAGCCCCAGGGGGTTAGGTACTTC.

The rearrangement links TRBV5-4 to TRBJ2-7; TRBD2 matches at 15 bases. The J segment lost 3 bases and the V segment lost 3 bases, leaving 4 bases of the junction unmatched. The CDR3 consists of 16 residues. Germline V gene lookup returns CDR1 SGHNT and CDR2 YYREEE (reference sequence). The CDR3 DNA is TGTGCCAGCAGCTGGGGACTAGCGGGAGGTCGCTACGAGCAGTACTTC. This codes for CASSWGLAGGRYEQYF.

V gene TRBV28 combines with J gene TRBJ2-2; D is possibly TRBD2 (7 bases). V was pared by 7 bases and J by 0 bases, with 12 bases between. In germline, CDR1 is MDHEN, CDR2 SYDVKM. The CDR3 runs 15 residues. The CDR3 sequence is CASIRGGTNTGELFF. CDR3 in DNA: TGTGCCAGCATTAGGGGGGGAACGAACACCGGGGAGCTGTTTTTT. Supplemented by reference TRBV28 and TRBJ2-2, the full variable domain reads DVKVTQSSRYLVKRTGEKVFLECVQDMDHENMFWYRQDPGLGLRLIYFSYDVKMKEKGDIPEGYSVSREKKERFSLILESASTNQTSMYLCASIRGGTNTGELFFGEGSRLTVL.

The gene calls are TRBV7-9 and TRBJ2-1; D possibly corresponds to TRBD2 (6 bases). Germline V gene data show CDR1 as SEHNR and CDR2 as FQNEAQ (reference sequence). V dropped 2 bases and J dropped 6 bases, with 11 bases sitting between them. The CDR3 covers 14 residues. The DNA for the CDR3 is TGTGCCAGCAGCTTACGGGGGTCCGGCAATGAGCAGTTCTTC. Its translation: CASSLRGSGNEQFF.

V and J are TRBV6-5 and TRBJ1-4, with TRBD1 as a possible D gene (6 bases). With 10 bases removed from V and 8 bases from J, the gap between germline ends came to 14 bases. The CDR3 totals 12 residues. Germline CDR1 MNHEY, CDR2 SVGAGI. DNA for the CDR3: TGTGCCACACACAGGGCTGGCGAAAAACTGTTTTTT. Translating it yields CATHRAGEKLFF.

This clone came up a few times. The chain couples TRBV5-1 to TRBJ1-2; 7 bases are a match to TRBD1. J was trimmed by 12 bases and V by 2 bases; bases with no gene match: 10. Germline assignment: CDR1 SGHRS and CDR2 YFSETQ. This CDR3 is built from 13 residues. The CDR3 loop is CASSFQGEDKNTF. Written as DNA, the CDR3 is TGCGCCAGCAGCTTCCAGGGGGAAGACAAAAACACCTTC. Using reference TRBV5-1 and TRBJ1-2 for the parts outside the CDR3, the full variable domain is KAGVTQTPRYLIKTRGQQVTLSCSPISGHRSVSWYQQTPGQGLQFLFEYFSETQRNKGNFPGRFSGRQFSNSRSEMNVSTLELGDSALYLCASSFQGEDKNTFGSGTRLTVV.

This clone was seen once. The gene calls are TRBV25-1 and TRBJ2-3; 8 nucleotides match TRBD1. The trim removed 3 bases at V and 7 bases at J, leaving 9 bases unmatched. CDR3 length: 15 amino acids. From germline, CDR1 is MGHDK and CDR2 SYGVNS. CDR3 loop: CASSDLGQGGNTQYF. The CDR3 DNA reads TGTGCCAGCAGTGACCTTGGACAGGGCGGGAATACGCAGTATTTT. The complete variable domain, with remaining parts taken from reference TRBV25-1 and TRBJ2-3, reads EADIYQTPRYLVIGTGKKITLECSQTMGHDKMYWYQQDPGMELHLIHYSYGVNSTEKGDLSSESTVSRIRTEHFPLTLESARPSHTSQYLCASSDLGQGGNTQYFGPGTRLTVL.

A remark on this clone: The conserved phenylalanine or tryptophan normally closing the CDR3 is absent here, so this likely arose from a read error. V and J are TRBV27 and TRBJ2-7, with 10 bases aligning to TRBD2. The CDR3 covers 14 residues. Trimming at V came to 4 bases and at J to 3 bases, leaving 3 bases not matched to a gene. Germline V CDR1 and CDR2: MNHEY, SMNVEV (reference sequence). CDR3 loop: CASSSQREGYEQYL. The DNA of the CDR3 is TGTGCCAGCAGTTCCCAGCGGGAGGGCTACGAGCAGTACCTC.

The chain has TRBV15 and TRBJ2-2; TRBD1 matches at 9 bases. The CDR3 is made up of 14 amino acids. The ends lost 4 bases at V and 5 bases at J; junction bases unmatched: 2. CDR1 LNHNV and CDR2 YYDKDF come from the germline V gene (reference sequence). CDR3 DNA sequence: TGTGCCACCAGCAAAGGGACAGGGACCGGGGAGCTGTTTTTT. This translates into CATSKGTGTGELFF.

The J gene is TRBJ2-3, the V gene TRBV29-1, with 10 bases that match TRBD2. Looked up from germline, CDR1 is SQVTM and CDR2 is ANQGSEA. This CDR3 is 13 amino acids long. Trimming removed 6 bases from V and 3 bases from J; junction bases left unmatched: 3. In DNA, the CDR3 is TGCAGCGTGAGCGGGGGGGCAACAGATACGCAGTATTTT. It is translated as CSVSGGATDTQYF.

This clone has more than one count but fewer than ten. V and J are TRBV10-3 and TRBJ1-1; D perhaps matches TRBD1 (5 bases). The CDR3 has 13 residues. V dropped 6 bases and J dropped 3 bases, with 11 bases sitting between them. Germline CDR1 is ENHRY and CDR2 is SYGVKD. The CDR3: CAIRRDPYTEAFF. The CDR3 DNA reads TGTGCCATCAGGCGGGACCCTTACACTGAAGCTTTCTTT.

J is TRBJ1-4 and V is TRBV15; D may be TRBD1 (6 bases). The V end was cut by 2 bases, the J end by 6 bases, with 13 bases between. CDR3 size: 15 residues. CDR1 is LNHNV, CDR2 YYDKDF, per germline (reference sequence). The CDR3: CATSRSRGWDEKLFF. The DNA for the CDR3 is TGTGCCACCAGCAGATCCAGGGGATGGGATGAAAAACTGTTTTTT. Drawing the rest from reference TRBV15 and TRBJ1-4, the complete variable domain is DAMVIQNPRYQVTQFGKPVTLSCSQTLNHNVMYWYQQKSSQAPKLLFHYYDKDFNNEADTPDNFQSRRPNTSFCFLDIRSPGLGDTAMYLCATSRSRGWDEKLFFGSGTQLSVL.

This chain's CDR3 is CASSPIAGEKLFF. CDR3 coding DNA: TGTGCCAGCTCACCAATCGCGGGTGAAAAACTGTTTTTT. The rearrangement links TRBV18 to TRBJ1-4; unclear D gene. The CDR3 is made up of 13 amino acids. The ends were cut back, 2 bases at V and 7 bases at J, with 8 bases in the middle. Per germline, CDR1 KGHSH and CDR2 LQKENI.

The chain combines TRBV27 with TRBJ1-2, with D unclear. Germline CDR1 MNHEY, CDR2 SMNVEV (reference sequence). The V end was cut by 8 bases, the J end by 0 bases, with 13 bases between. The CDR3 length is 14 residues. The CDR3 region is CASRRAEANYGYTF. The CDR3 coding sequence is TGTGCCAGCCGCCGGGCGGAGGCTAACTATGGCTACACCTTC.